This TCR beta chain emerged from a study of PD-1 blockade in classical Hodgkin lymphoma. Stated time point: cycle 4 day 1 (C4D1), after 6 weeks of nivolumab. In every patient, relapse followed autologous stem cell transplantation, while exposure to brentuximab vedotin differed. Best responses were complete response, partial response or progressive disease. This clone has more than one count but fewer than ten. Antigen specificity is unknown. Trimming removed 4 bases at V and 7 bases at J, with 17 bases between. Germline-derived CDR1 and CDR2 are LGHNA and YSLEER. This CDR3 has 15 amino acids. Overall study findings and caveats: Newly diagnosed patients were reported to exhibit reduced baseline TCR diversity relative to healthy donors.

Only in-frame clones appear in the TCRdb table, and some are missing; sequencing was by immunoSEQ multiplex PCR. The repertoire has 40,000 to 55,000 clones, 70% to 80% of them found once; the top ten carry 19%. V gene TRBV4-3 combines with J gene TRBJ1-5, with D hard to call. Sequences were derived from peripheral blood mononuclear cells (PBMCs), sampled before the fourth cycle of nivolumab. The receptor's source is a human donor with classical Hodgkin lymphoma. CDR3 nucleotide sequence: TGCGCCAGCAGCCCGGGAAAAGGGTGGGGACAGCCCCAGCATTTT. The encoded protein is CASSPGKGWGQPQHF.